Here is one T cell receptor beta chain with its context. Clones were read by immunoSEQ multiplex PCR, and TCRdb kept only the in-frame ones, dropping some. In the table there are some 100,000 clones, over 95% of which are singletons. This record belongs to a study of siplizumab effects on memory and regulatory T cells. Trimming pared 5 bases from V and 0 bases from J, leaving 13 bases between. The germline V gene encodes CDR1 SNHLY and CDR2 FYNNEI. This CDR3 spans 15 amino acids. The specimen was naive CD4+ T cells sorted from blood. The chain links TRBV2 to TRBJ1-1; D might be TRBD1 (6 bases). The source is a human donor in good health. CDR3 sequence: CASSYQGTLNTEAFF. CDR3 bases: TGTGCCAGCAGTTATCAGGGGACCCTGAACACTGAAGCTTTCTTT.